This T cell receptor (beta chain) originates from a study of CD8 T cells in ankylosing spondylitis. Using its own MiXCR run on the 5' RACE reads, TCRdb lists one record per CDR3 protein. The sample holds 230,000 or so distinct CDR3 sequences; over 15% are singletons and the top ten take approximately 32%. This clonotype showed up just a few times. Its antigen is currently unknown. General study findings and limits: Earlier studies detected some motif variants in reactive arthritis synovial fluid and blood. Seemingly distinctive of ankylosing spondylitis blood was a TCR beta motif formed by eight highly homologous variants.

Sequencing used blood, either unsorted or a sorted T cell fraction (not recorded which). The TCR originated in a male donor with ankylosing spondylitis or in good health (not recorded which).

Here the CDR3 reads CASSQLRRAVNFGELFF. DNA for the CDR3: TGTGCCAGCAGTCAGCTAAGGAGGGCCGTTAACTTCGGGGAGCTGTTTTTT. The rearrangement uses TRBV28 and TRBJ2-2; D may be TRBD2 (6 bases). The germline CDR1 and CDR2 sequences are MDHEN and SYDVKM. V lost 5 bases to trimming and J lost 7 bases, with 23 bases between them. This CDR3 comprises 17 residues.